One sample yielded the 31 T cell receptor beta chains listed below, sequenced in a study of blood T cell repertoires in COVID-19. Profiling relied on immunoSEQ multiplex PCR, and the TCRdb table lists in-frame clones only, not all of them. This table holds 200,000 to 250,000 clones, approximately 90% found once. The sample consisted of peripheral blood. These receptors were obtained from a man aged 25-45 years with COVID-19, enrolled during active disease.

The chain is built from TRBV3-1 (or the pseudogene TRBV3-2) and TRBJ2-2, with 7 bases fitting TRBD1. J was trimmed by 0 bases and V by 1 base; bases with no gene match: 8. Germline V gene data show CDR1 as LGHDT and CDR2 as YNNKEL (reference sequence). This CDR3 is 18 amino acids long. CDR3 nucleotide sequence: TGTGCCAGCAGCCAAGGAGTGGCCGGGACAGCGAACACCGGGGAGCTGTTTTTT. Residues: CASSQGVAGTANTGELFF.

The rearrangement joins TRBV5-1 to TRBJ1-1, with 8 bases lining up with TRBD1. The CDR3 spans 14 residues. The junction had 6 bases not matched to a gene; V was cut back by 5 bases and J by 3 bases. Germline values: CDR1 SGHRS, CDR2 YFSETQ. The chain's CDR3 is CASRTGVVDTEAFF. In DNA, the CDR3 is TGCGCCAGCAGGACAGGGGTGGTGGACACTGAAGCTTTCTTT.

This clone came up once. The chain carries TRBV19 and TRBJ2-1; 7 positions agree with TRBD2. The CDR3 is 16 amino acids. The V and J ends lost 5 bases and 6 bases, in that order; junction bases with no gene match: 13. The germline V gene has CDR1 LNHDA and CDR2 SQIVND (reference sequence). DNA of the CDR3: TGTGCCAGTAGTGTGGCAACGCGGGGGACCCGCAATGAGCAGTTCTTC. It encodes CASSVATRGTRNEQFF. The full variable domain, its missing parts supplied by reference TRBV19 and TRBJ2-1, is DGGITQSPKYLFRKEGQNVTLSCEQNLNHDAMYWYRQDPGQGLRLIYYSQIVNDFQKGDIAEGYSVSREKKESFPLTVTSAQKNPTAFYLCASSVATRGTRNEQFFGPGTRLTVL.

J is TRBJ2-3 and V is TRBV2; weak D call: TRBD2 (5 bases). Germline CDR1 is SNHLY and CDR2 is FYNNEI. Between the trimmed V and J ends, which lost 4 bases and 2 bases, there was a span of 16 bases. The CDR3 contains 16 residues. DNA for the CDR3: TGTGCCAGCAGTGTCCGGGGAGCGGTGAACACAGATACGCAGTATTTT. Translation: CASSVRGAVNTDTQYF.

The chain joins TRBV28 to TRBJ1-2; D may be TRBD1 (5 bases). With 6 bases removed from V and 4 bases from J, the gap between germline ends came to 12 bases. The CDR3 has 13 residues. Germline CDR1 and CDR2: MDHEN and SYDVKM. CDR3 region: CASREGSSYGYTF. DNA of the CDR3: TGTGCCAGCAGGGAGGGGTCTAGCTATGGCTACACCTTC.

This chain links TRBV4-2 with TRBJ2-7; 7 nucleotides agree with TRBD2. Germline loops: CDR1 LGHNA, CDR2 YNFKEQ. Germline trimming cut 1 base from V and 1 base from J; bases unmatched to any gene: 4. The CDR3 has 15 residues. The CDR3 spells CASSQAAGESYEQYF. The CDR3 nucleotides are TGTGCCAGCAGCCAAGCGGCGGGAGAATCCTACGAGCAGTACTTC.

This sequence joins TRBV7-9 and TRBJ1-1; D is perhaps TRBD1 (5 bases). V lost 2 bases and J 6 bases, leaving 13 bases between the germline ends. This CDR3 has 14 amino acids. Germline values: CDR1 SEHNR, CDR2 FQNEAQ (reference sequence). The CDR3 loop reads CASSLRRGEAEAFF. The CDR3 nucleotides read TGTGCCAGCAGCTTAAGACGGGGGGAGGCTGAAGCTTTCTTT.

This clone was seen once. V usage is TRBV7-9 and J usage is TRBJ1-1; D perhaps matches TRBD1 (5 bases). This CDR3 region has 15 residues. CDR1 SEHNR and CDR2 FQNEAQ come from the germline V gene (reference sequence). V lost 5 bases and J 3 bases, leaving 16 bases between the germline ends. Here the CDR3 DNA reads TGTGCCAGCAGCGCCAGGGTAATAGAACACACTGAAGCTTTCTTT. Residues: CASSARVIEHTEAFF.

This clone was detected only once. The DNA of the CDR3 is TGTGCCAGCAGCTTGGTGGTAGGTCGGAGCTCCTATAATTCACCCCTCCACTTT. Its protein product is CASSLVVGRSSYNSPLHF. This rearrangement joins TRBV5-4 to TRBJ1-6; the D is unclear. Trimming left V 0 bases short and J 0 bases short, with 13 bases between. The CDR3 is 18 amino acids. Germline-derived CDR1 and CDR2 are SGHNT and YYREEE (reference sequence).

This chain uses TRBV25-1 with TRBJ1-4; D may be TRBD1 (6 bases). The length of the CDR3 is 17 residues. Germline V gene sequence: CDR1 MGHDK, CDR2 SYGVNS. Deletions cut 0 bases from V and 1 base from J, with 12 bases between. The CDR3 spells CASSEYPQGLTNEKLFF. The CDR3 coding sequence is TGTGCCAGCAGTGAATATCCGCAGGGGTTAACTAATGAAAAACTGTTTTTT.

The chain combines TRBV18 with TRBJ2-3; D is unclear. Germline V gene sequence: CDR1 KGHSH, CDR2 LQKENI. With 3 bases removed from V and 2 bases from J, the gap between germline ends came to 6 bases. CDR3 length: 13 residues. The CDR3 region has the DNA TGTGCCAGCTCACCCCCAAACACAGATACGCAGTATTTT. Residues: CASSPPNTDTQYF.

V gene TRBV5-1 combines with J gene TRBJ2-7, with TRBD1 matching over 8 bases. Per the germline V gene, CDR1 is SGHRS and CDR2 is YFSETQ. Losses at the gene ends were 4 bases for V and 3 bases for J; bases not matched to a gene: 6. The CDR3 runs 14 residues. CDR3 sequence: CASSISTGDYEQYF. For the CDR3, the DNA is TGCGCCAGCAGCATATCGACAGGGGACTACGAGCAGTACTTC. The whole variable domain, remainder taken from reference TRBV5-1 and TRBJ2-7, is KAGVTQTPRYLIKTRGQQVTLSCSPISGHRSVSWYQQTPGQGLQFLFEYFSETQRNKGNFPGRFSGRQFSNSRSEMNVSTLELGDSALYLCASSISTGDYEQYFGPGTRLTVT.

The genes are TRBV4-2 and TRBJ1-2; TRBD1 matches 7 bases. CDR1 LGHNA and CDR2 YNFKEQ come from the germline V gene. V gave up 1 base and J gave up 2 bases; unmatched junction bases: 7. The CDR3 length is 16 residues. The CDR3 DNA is TGTGCCAGCAGCCAAGCTCCGACAGGGTCCAACTATGGCTACACCTTC. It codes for CASSQAPTGSNYGYTF.

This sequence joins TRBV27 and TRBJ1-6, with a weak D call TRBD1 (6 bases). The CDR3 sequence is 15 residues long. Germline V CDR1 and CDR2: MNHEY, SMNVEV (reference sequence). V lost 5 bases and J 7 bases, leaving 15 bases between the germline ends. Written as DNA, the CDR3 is TGTGCCAGCAGTCTCATAGACAGGTTAAATTCACCCCTCCACTTT. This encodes CASSLIDRLNSPLHF.

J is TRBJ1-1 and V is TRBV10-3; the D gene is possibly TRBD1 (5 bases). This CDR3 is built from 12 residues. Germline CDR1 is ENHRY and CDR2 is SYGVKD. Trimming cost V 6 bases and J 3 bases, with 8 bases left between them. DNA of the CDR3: TGTGCCATCAGAGCCAGGGACACTGAAGCTTTCTTT. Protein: CAIRARDTEAFF.

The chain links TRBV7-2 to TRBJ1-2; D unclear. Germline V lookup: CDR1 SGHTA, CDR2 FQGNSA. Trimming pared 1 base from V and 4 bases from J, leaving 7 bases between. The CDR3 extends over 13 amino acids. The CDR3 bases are TGTGCCAGCAGCTTAGACGGTGGCTATGGCTACACCTTC. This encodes CASSLDGGYGYTF.

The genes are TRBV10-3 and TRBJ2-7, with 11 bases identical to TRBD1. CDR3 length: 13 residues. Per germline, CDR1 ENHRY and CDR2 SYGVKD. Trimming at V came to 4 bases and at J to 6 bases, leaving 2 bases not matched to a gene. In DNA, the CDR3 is TGTGCCATCAGTGGGACAGGGGGCGGCGAGCAGTACTTC. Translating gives CAISGTGGGEQYF.

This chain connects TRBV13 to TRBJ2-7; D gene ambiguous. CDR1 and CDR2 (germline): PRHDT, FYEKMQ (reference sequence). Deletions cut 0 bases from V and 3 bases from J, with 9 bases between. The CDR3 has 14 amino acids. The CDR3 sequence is CASSLGGGIYEQYF. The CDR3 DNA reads TGTGCCAGCAGCTTAGGTGGCGGTATCTACGAGCAGTACTTC.

The CDR3 protein is CASSQDWTGSYNEQFF. DNA of the CDR3: TGCGCCAGCAGCCAAGATTGGACAGGGTCCTACAATGAGCAGTTCTTC. The rearrangement joins TRBV4-1 to TRBJ2-1, with 8 bases matching TRBD1. V lost 0 bases and J lost 1; bases outside the gene matches: 2. The V gene's germline CDR1 is MGHRA and CDR2 YSYEKL. The CDR3 loop spans 16 amino acids.

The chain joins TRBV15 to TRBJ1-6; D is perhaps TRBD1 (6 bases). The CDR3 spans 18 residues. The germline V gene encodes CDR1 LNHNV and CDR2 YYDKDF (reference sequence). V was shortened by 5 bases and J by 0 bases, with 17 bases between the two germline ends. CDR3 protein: CATSGPGHTSSYNSPLHF. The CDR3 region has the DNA TGTGCCACCAGCGGACCGGGACACACCAGCTCCTATAATTCACCCCTCCACTTT.

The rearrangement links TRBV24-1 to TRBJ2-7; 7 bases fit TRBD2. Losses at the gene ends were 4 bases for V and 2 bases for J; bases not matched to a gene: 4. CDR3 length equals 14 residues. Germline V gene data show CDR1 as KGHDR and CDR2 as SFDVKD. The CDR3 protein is CATSDSRGAYEQYF. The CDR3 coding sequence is TGTGCCACCAGTGACTCCCGGGGGGCCTACGAGCAGTACTTC.

CDR3 sequence: CSVEGDRINEQFF. The CDR3 bases are TGCAGCGTTGAAGGAGACAGGATTAATGAGCAGTTCTTC. The V and J genes are TRBV29-1 and TRBJ2-1, with D perhaps TRBD1 (6 bases). Trimming left V 1 base short and J 7 bases short, with 11 bases between. Germline V lookup: CDR1 SQVTM, CDR2 ANQGSEA. The CDR3 runs to 13 residues.

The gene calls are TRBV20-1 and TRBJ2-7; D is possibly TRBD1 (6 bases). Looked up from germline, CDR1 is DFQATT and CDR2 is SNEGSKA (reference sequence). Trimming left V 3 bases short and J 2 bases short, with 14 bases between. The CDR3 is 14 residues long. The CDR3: CSASQGQVPYEQYF. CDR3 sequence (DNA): TGCAGTGCTAGTCAGGGGCAGGTCCCCTACGAGCAGTACTTC.

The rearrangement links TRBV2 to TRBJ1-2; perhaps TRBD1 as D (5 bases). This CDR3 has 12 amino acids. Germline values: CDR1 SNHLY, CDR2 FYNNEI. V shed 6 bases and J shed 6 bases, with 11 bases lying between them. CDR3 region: CASRQGKNGYTF. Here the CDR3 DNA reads TGTGCCAGCAGGCAGGGAAAAAATGGCTACACCTTC.

Here the CDR3 DNA reads TGTGCCAGCAAAGAGCGGGGGGGCCTCACAGATACGCAGTATTTT. Protein product: CASKERGGLTDTQYF. The chain has TRBV6-5 and TRBJ2-3, with 10 bases that match TRBD2. Germline V CDR1 and CDR2: MNHEY, SVGAGI. Germline trimming cut 7 bases from V and 2 bases from J; bases unmatched to any gene: 6. The CDR3 covers 15 residues.

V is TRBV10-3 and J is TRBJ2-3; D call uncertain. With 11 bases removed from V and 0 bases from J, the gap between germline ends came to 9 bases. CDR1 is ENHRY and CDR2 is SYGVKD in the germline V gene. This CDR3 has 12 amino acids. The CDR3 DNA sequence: TGTGCCCTTGGGCCTAGCACAGATACGCAGTATTTT. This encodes CALGPSTDTQYF.

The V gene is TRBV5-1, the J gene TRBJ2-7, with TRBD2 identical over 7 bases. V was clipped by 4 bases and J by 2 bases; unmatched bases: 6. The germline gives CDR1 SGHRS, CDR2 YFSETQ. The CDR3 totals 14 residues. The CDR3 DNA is TGCGCCAGCAGCCCTCGGGGGGAACCCTACGAGCAGTACTTC. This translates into CASSPRGEPYEQYF. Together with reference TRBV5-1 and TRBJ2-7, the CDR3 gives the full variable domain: KAGVTQTPRYLIKTRGQQVTLSCSPISGHRSVSWYQQTPGQGLQFLFEYFSETQRNKGNFPGRFSGRQFSNSRSEMNVSTLELGDSALYLCASSPRGEPYEQYFGPGTRLTVT.

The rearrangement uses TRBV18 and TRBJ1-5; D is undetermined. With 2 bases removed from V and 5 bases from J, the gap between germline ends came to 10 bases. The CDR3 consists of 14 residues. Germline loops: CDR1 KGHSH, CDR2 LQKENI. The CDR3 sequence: CASSPGSQDQPQHF. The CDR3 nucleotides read TGTGCCAGCTCACCAGGCTCTCAAGATCAGCCCCAGCATTTT.

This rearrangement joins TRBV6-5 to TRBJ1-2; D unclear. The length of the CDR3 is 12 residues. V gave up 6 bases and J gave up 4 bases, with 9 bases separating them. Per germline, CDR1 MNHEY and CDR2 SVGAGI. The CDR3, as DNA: TGTGCCAGCAGCAGTTTTTTCTATGGCTACACCTTC. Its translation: CASSSFFYGYTF.

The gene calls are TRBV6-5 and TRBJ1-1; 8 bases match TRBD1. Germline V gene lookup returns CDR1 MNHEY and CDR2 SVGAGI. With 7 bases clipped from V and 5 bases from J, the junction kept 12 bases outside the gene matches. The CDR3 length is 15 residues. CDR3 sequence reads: CASITRAGGPTEAFF. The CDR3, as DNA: TGTGCCAGCATCACAAGGGCAGGGGGCCCTACTGAAGCTTTCTTT.

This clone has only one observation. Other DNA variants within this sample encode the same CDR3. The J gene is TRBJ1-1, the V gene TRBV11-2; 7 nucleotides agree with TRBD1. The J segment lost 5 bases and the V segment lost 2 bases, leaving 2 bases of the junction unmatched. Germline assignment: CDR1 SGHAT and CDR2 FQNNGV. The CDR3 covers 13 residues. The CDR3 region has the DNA TGTGCCAGCAGCTTAACAGGGGCGACTGAAGCTTTCTTT. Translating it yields CASSLTGATEAFF.